This TCR beta chain was identified in a study of response to subunit inactivated influenza vaccine. Study-wide results and caveats: New T cells are recruited in small numbers by each seasonal influenza vaccination, according to the authors' suggestion.

From the RT-PCR reads, TCRdb called clonotypes with MiXCR, one entry per CDR3 protein. The table lists just over 300,000 distinct CDR3 sequences, around a fifth of them singletons. This clonotype appeared a few times. Antigen specificity is unknown. This CDR3 region has 13 residues. Germline CDR1 SQVTM, CDR2 ANQGSEA. The V end lost 7 bases, the J end lost 5 bases, and 17 bases lay between the germline ends. V usage is TRBV29-1 and J usage is TRBJ2-5; maybe TRBD2 (5 bases). This TCR was sampled from a man aged 50 to 69 who received an inactivated influenza vaccine. This material consisted of PBMCs from blood, taken about 20 months after vaccination. CDR3 loop: CSARLGSRETQYF. The DNA of the CDR3 is TGCAGCGCCCGCCTGGGGAGTAGGGAGACCCAGTACTTC.